Described below is a single T cell receptor (beta chain) sequence and its context. This sample is drawn from a study of blood T cell repertoires in COVID-19. In the study overall: The cDNA or gDNA used as material had been derived from T cells, B-cell-depleted T cells, or PBMCs.

The ends were cut back, 5 bases at V and 4 bases at J, with 7 bases in the middle. Per germline, CDR1 MNHEY and CDR2 SVGAGI. The CDR3 length is 12 residues. Per the original methods: For nucleated cells, counts were estimated from reference gene primer amplification. Using immunoSEQ multiplex PCR, the repertoire was profiled, and TCRdb retains in-frame clones only, with some absent. V and J calls and clone size are as listed in that table; D and trimming were resolved from the DNA. This repertoire shows about 260,000 clones, roughly nine tenths found once; its top ten account for 2% to 2.5%. The chain joins TRBV6-5 to TRBJ2-3; D gene ambiguous. This TCR derives from a woman aged 45-65 years who had recovered from COVID-19. Sequenced input: peripheral blood. CDR3: CASSPTADTQYF. CDR3 nucleotide sequence: TGTGCCAGCAGTCCAACAGCAGATACGCAGTATTTT.